The entry below describes one T cell receptor (beta chain). No antigen is known for it. This CDR3 comprises 15 residues. Trimming took 1 base from V and 7 from J, leaving 14 bases between them. Germline V gives CDR1 MGHRA, CDR2 YSYEKL. Via MiXCR, TCRdb re-called the 5' RACE reads, giving one row per CDR3 protein. The repertoire holds 450,000 to 600,000 distinct CDR3 sequences, with roughly 17% as singletons. The sample originates from a study of T cells after yellow fever vaccination. The study, taken as a whole, reports: Though it reached lower strength, the secondary response hit its peak faster, day 5 versus 15.

This sequence originates from a man between 18 and 35 years old who received the YFV17D yellow fever vaccine. The chain joins TRBV4-1 to TRBJ2-1; TRBD2 might be the D (6 bases). The material sequenced was PBMCs, taken 4 to 6 days after the first yellow fever vaccination. Here the CDR3 reads CASSQVGGSGNEQFF. The DNA for the CDR3 is TGCGCCAGCAGCCAAGTGGGGGGAAGTGGAAATGAGCAGTTCTTC.